Listed below are T cell receptor beta chains from one sample, sequenced in a study of blood T cells in healthy people across ages. TCRdb reprocessed the 5' RACE reads via MiXCR and lists one record per CDR3 protein. The repertoire holds roughly 640,000 distinct CDR3 sequences, with roughly 31% as singletons. Sequencing input: blood. These receptor sequences come from a woman older than 75 in good health. CDR3s include the opening cysteine and the closing phenylalanine or tryptophan. The D gene is left open where the match is weak. Only part of the rows carry a size: once, few, many, or a class if the clone is expanded.

v_gene: TRBV20-1; j_gene: TRBJ2-5; abundance: few; d_gene: .; CDR3nt: TGCAGTGCTAGAGCTCAGACCCACCAAGAGACCCAGTACTTC; CDR3aa: CSARAQTHQETQYF
v_gene: TRBV5-1; j_gene: TRBJ2-5; abundance: many; d_gene: .; CDR3nt: TGCGCCAGCAGGATCACAGGCGGAAAAGAGACCCAGTACTTC; CDR3aa: CASRITGGKETQYF
v_gene: TRBV9; j_gene: TRBJ1-6; abundance: .; d_gene: TRBD1; CDR3nt: TGTGCCAGCAGCGTGACCGGGACAGGGGATAATTCACCCCTCCACTTT; CDR3aa: CASSVTGTGDNSPLHF
v_gene: TRBV20-1; j_gene: TRBJ2-1; abundance: many; d_gene: TRBD2; CDR3nt: TGCAGTGCCGCCCACGGGGGGGCCTCCTATGAGCAGTTCTTC; CDR3aa: CSAAHGGASYEQFF
v_gene: TRBV20-1; j_gene: TRBJ1-5; abundance: many; d_gene: .; CDR3nt: TGCAGTGCTAGAAGTGCCAGGGGTCAGCCCCAGCATTTT; CDR3aa: CSARSARGQPQHF
v_gene: TRBV5-5; j_gene: TRBJ1-2; abundance: many; d_gene: .; CDR3nt: TGTGCCAGCAGCTTAGTCCCGGACAGAACTAACTATGGCTACACCTTC; CDR3aa: CASSLVPDRTNYGYTF
v_gene: TRBV11-3; j_gene: TRBJ2-5; abundance: many; d_gene: TRBD2; CDR3nt: TGTGCCAGCAGCTCCAGCGGGGGGAAGACCCAGTACTTC; CDR3aa: CASSSSGGKTQYF
v_gene: TRBV15; j_gene: TRBJ1-1; abundance: many; d_gene: TRBD1; CDR3nt: TGTGCCACCAGCGGAAAGGACAGGGGCAACACTGAAGCTTTCTTT; CDR3aa: CATSGKDRGNTEAFF
v_gene: TRBV4-3; j_gene: TRBJ1-1; abundance: .; d_gene: .; CDR3nt: TGCGCCAGCAGCCAAGGGTCTTACACTGAAGCTTTCTTT; CDR3aa: CASSQGSYTEAFF
v_gene: TRBV3-1; j_gene: TRBJ2-4; abundance: many; d_gene: TRBD1; CDR3nt: TGTGCCAGCAGCTCAACAGGGGGCGCGACCAAAAACATTCAGTACTTC; CDR3aa: CASSSTGGATKNIQYF
v_gene: TRBV20-1; j_gene: TRBJ2-7; abundance: .; d_gene: TRBD2; CDR3nt: TGCAGTGCTACGGGACTAGCGGGAGGCCTCTACTCCTACGAGCAGTACTTC; CDR3aa: CSATGLAGGLYSYEQYF
v_gene: TRBV10-3; j_gene: TRBJ2-5; abundance: many; d_gene: TRBD2; CDR3nt: TGTGCCATCAGTGAGCCGGGCGGCGGGGGGTTACAAGAGACCCAGTACTTC; CDR3aa: CAISEPGGGGLQETQYF
v_gene: TRBV5-1; j_gene: TRBJ2-2; abundance: few; d_gene: .; CDR3nt: TGCGCCAGCAGCTTGGTTAGCACCGGGGAGCTGTTTTTT; CDR3aa: CASSLVSTGELFF
v_gene: TRBV3-1; j_gene: TRBJ1-6; abundance: few; d_gene: .; CDR3nt: TGTGCCAGCAGCCAAGGAACCCACATCGGGCTAGATCTTTCACCCCTCCACTTT; CDR3aa: CASSQGTHIGLDLSPLHF
v_gene: TRBV5-5; j_gene: TRBJ1-2; abundance: many; d_gene: .; CDR3nt: TGTGCCAGCAGCCTACGGGGGGAAAGCGACTATGGCTACACCTTC; CDR3aa: CASSLRGESDYGYTF
v_gene: TRBV27; j_gene: TRBJ1-6; abundance: .; d_gene: .; CDR3nt: TGTGCCAGCAGTTTAATAGGCGACAGAAAGTCACCCCTCCACTTT; CDR3aa: CASSLIGDRKSPLHF
v_gene: TRBV9; j_gene: TRBJ2-1; abundance: many; d_gene: .; CDR3nt: TGTGCCAGCAGCGTTGGAGGCGATCGCAATGAGCAGTTCTTC; CDR3aa: CASSVGGDRNEQFF
v_gene: TRBV20-1; j_gene: TRBJ2-5; abundance: .; d_gene: .; CDR3nt: TGCAGTGCTAGAGCGGGATTGGTATGGGATGAGCAGTACTTC; CDR3aa: CSARAGLVWDEQYF
v_gene: TRBV7-3; j_gene: TRBJ2-2; abundance: .; d_gene: .; CDR3nt: TGTGCCAGCACCGACAGTTCGAACACCGGGGAGCTGTTTTTT; CDR3aa: CASTDSSNTGELFF
v_gene: TRBV6-5; j_gene: TRBJ1-2; abundance: .; d_gene: TRBD1; CDR3nt: TGTGCCAGCAGTTACTCGACAGGGTTGGACTATGGCTACACCTTC; CDR3aa: CASSYSTGLDYGYTF
v_gene: TRBV20-1; j_gene: TRBJ2-1; abundance: .; d_gene: TRBD2; CDR3nt: TGCAGTGTTCCCCGGACTAGCGGGAGATGGGATGAGCAGTTCTTC; CDR3aa: CSVPRTSGRWDEQFF
v_gene: TRBV10-3; j_gene: TRBJ2-7; abundance: .; d_gene: TRBD2; CDR3nt: TGTGCCATCAGTGAGTACCCGGGACTAGCCACCTACGAGCAGTACTTC; CDR3aa: CAISEYPGLATYEQYF
v_gene: TRBV2; j_gene: TRBJ2-7; abundance: .; d_gene: TRBD2; CDR3nt: TGTGCCAGCAGTCCCCTGCGGGGGGCAGAAAGTGAGCAGTACTTC; CDR3aa: CASSPLRGAESEQYF
v_gene: TRBV6-5; j_gene: TRBJ2-3; abundance: many; d_gene: .; CDR3nt: TGTGCCAGCAGCTCCGGGTCCCGGTGGGCAGATACGCAGTATTTT; CDR3aa: CASSSGSRWADTQYF
v_gene: TRBV20-1; j_gene: TRBJ1-4; abundance: few; d_gene: .; CDR3nt: TGCAGTGCTAGGTCCCTCCCCGGGCAGATTAATGAAAAACTGTTTTTT; CDR3aa: CSARSLPGQINEKLFF
v_gene: TRBV5-1; j_gene: TRBJ1-1; abundance: .; d_gene: .; CDR3nt: TGCGCCAGCAGCTTGGAAGGGCCCATGAACACTGAAGCTTTCTTT; CDR3aa: CASSLEGPMNTEAFF
v_gene: TRBV7-9; j_gene: TRBJ2-7; abundance: once; d_gene: .; CDR3nt: TGTGCCAGCAGCTCGAGCTGGTCCTACGAGCAGTACTTC; CDR3aa: CASSSSWSYEQYF
v_gene: TRBV6-1; j_gene: TRBJ2-1; abundance: many; d_gene: TRBD2; CDR3nt: TGTGCCAGCAGTGAAGGCGGGGGGGGGGTAGAGCAGTTCTTC; CDR3aa: CASSEGGGGVEQFF
v_gene: TRBV12-3/TRBV12-4; j_gene: TRBJ1-1; abundance: many; d_gene: .; CDR3nt: TGTGCCAGCAGTTTTGGTGGCGGTCTGAACACTGAAGCTTTCTTT; CDR3aa: CASSFGGGLNTEAFF
v_gene: TRBV27; j_gene: TRBJ2-1; abundance: .; d_gene: .; CDR3nt: TGTGCCAGCAGTTTATCGTTGCAGAATGAGCAGTTCTTC; CDR3aa: CASSLSLQNEQFF
v_gene: TRBV7-2; j_gene: TRBJ2-4; abundance: many; d_gene: .; CDR3nt: TGTGCCAGCAGCTTACAGGGACTTAGAGCCAAAAACATTCAGTACTTC; CDR3aa: CASSLQGLRAKNIQYF
v_gene: TRBV28; j_gene: TRBJ1-6; abundance: many; d_gene: .; CDR3nt: TGTGCCAGCAGCCTCACGGCCGGGCCGGAGACACCCCTCCACTTT; CDR3aa: CASSLTAGPETPLHF
v_gene: TRBV28; j_gene: TRBJ2-5; abundance: many; d_gene: .; CDR3nt: TGTGCCACCGGACCCCAAGAGACCCAGTACTTC; CDR3aa: CATGPQETQYF
v_gene: TRBV7-3; j_gene: TRBJ2-7; abundance: many; d_gene: TRBD2; CDR3nt: TGTGCCAGCAGCAAGGGCGGCGGGGGGAACTACGAGCAGTACTTC; CDR3aa: CASSKGGGGNYEQYF
v_gene: TRBV20-1; j_gene: TRBJ2-7; abundance: .; d_gene: .; CDR3nt: TGCAGTACTAGTGGGCTAGCTGGCGACGAGCAGTACTTC; CDR3aa: CSTSGLAGDEQYF
v_gene: TRBV5-1; j_gene: TRBJ1-3; abundance: .; d_gene: .; CDR3nt: TGCGCCAGCAGCTTGGGTCCAGGGCCTGGAAACACCATATATTTT; CDR3aa: CASSLGPGPGNTIYF
v_gene: TRBV29-1; j_gene: TRBJ1-1; abundance: .; d_gene: .; CDR3nt: TGCAGCGTTGAAGGGCCAGGGTACGGGACTGAAGCTTTCTTT; CDR3aa: CSVEGPGYGTEAFF
v_gene: TRBV5-5; j_gene: TRBJ1-6; abundance: many; d_gene: TRBD1; CDR3nt: TGTGCCAGCAGCCATGAGACAGGGTTTAATTCACCCCTCCACTTT; CDR3aa: CASSHETGFNSPLHF
v_gene: TRBV5-5; j_gene: TRBJ2-2; abundance: .; d_gene: .; CDR3nt: TGTGCCAGCAGCTTCGGGGGTGCCGGGGAGCTGTTTTTT; CDR3aa: CASSFGGAGELFF
v_gene: TRBV6-1; j_gene: TRBJ1-5; abundance: .; d_gene: .; CDR3nt: TGTGCCAGCAGGGAGGAGGTCGGGCGGATCAATCAGCCCCAGCATTTT; CDR3aa: CASREEVGRINQPQHF
v_gene: TRBV20-1; j_gene: TRBJ2-7; abundance: .; d_gene: .; CDR3nt: TGCTGTGCGTCCAGCGATATTCCCTACGAGCAGTACTTC; CDR3aa: CCASSDIPYEQYF
v_gene: TRBV20-1; j_gene: TRBJ2-1; abundance: many; d_gene: .; CDR3nt: TGCAGTGCTAGGGCTGGGACTCCGGCGCGTGAGCAGTTCTTC; CDR3aa: CSARAGTPAREQFF
v_gene: TRBV20-1; j_gene: TRBJ1-2; abundance: many; d_gene: .; CDR3nt: TGCAGTGCTAGGGGGCGATCCTTGAGATATGGCTACACCTTC; CDR3aa: CSARGRSLRYGYTF
v_gene: TRBV13; j_gene: TRBJ2-6; abundance: .; d_gene: TRBD1; CDR3nt: TGTGCCAGCAGCTTAAGGGGACAGGGGACCGGGGCCAACGTCCTGACTTTC; CDR3aa: CASSLRGQGTGANVLTF
v_gene: TRBV9; j_gene: TRBJ2-5; abundance: .; d_gene: TRBD2; CDR3nt: TGTGCCGGCAGCGTAGGCCCAGCGGGAAGGGAGACCCAGTACTTC; CDR3aa: CAGSVGPAGRETQYF
v_gene: TRBV7-9; j_gene: TRBJ1-1; abundance: few; d_gene: .; CDR3nt: TGTGCCACCCCTGGGGCCACTGAAGCTTTCTTT; CDR3aa: CATPGATEAFF
v_gene: TRBV12-3/TRBV12-4; j_gene: TRBJ1-2; abundance: many; d_gene: .; CDR3nt: TGTGCCAGCAGTTTAGTAAGGGGCGCACTCTATGGCTACACCTTC; CDR3aa: CASSLVRGALYGYTF
v_gene: TRBV7-2; j_gene: TRBJ2-7; abundance: .; d_gene: .; CDR3nt: TGTGCCAGCAGCTTAGAACGTCACTACGAGCAGTACTTC; CDR3aa: CASSLERHYEQYF
v_gene: TRBV20-1; j_gene: TRBJ2-7; abundance: many; d_gene: .; CDR3nt: TGCAGTGCCACGGGGCAGGGGAACTACGAGCAGTACTTC; CDR3aa: CSATGQGNYEQYF
v_gene: TRBV20-1; j_gene: TRBJ2-5; abundance: once; d_gene: TRBD2; CDR3nt: TGCAGTGCTAGAGCCCTACTAGCGGGGGGGAAGCAAGAGACCCAGTACTTC; CDR3aa: CSARALLAGGKQETQYF
v_gene: TRBV12-3/TRBV12-4; j_gene: TRBJ2-3; abundance: .; d_gene: .; CDR3nt: TGTGCCAGCAGTTTCGGGTCCGACCCTAGCACAGATACGGAGTATTTT; CDR3aa: CASSFGSDPSTDTEYF
v_gene: TRBV12-3/TRBV12-4; j_gene: TRBJ1-2; abundance: .; d_gene: .; CDR3nt: TGTGCCAGCAGTTTAATGGGGGGGGATGGCTACACCTTC; CDR3aa: CASSLMGGDGYTF
v_gene: TRBV20-1; j_gene: TRBJ1-1; abundance: few; d_gene: .; CDR3nt: TGCAGTGCTAGAGGGACCAACACTGAAGCTTTCTTT; CDR3aa: CSARGTNTEAFF
v_gene: TRBV10-3; j_gene: TRBJ2-3; abundance: .; d_gene: TRBD1; CDR3nt: TGTGCCATCAGTGGCACAGGGGGAAGCACAGATACGCAGTATTTT; CDR3aa: CAISGTGGSTDTQYF
v_gene: TRBV7-2; j_gene: TRBJ1-6; abundance: once; d_gene: .; CDR3nt: TGTGCCAGCAACACACAAGGACGGAGCAGAAATTCACCCCTCCACTTT; CDR3aa: CASNTQGRSRNSPLHF
v_gene: TRBV5-1; j_gene: TRBJ2-2; abundance: few; d_gene: .; CDR3nt: TGCGCCAGCAGCTTTGATCGGGCTAACACCGGGGAGCTGTTTTTT; CDR3aa: CASSFDRANTGELFF
v_gene: TRBV7-2; j_gene: TRBJ2-1; abundance: many; d_gene: .; CDR3nt: TGTGCCAGCAGCCTTGACCTCACAACCTACAATGAGCAGTTCTTC; CDR3aa: CASSLDLTTYNEQFF